A selection of T cell receptor beta chains follows, all from one sample in a study of identical twins. One entry per CDR3 protein results from TCRdb running MiXCR on the 5' RACE reads. The profile covers some 630,000 distinct CDR3 sequences, with just over 7% appearing a single time and roughly 1.6% taken by the ten largest. These data also featured in a second study, about yellow fever vaccine responses in identical twins.

The sequencing sample was made of PBMCs. These receptors all come from a woman between 18 and 29 years old in good health. The CDR3 runs from the conserved cysteine through the conserved F or W. D genes are given only for firm matches. Only some rows state a clone size, as once, few, many or a class for expanded clones.

d_call	v_call	clone_size	cdr3_length	j_call	cdr3_aa	cdr3_nt
-	TRBV20-1	-	14	TRBJ1-3	CSAPRSNSGNTIYF	TGCAGTGCTCCGCGGTCCAACTCTGGAAACACCATATATTTT
-	TRBV2	many	14	TRBJ2-2	CASRDFSNTGELFF	TGTGCCAGCAGGGACTTTTCGAACACCGGGGAGCTGTTTTTT
-	TRBV6-2/TRBV6-3	-	15	TRBJ2-1	CASSYAGSPLNEQFF	TGTGCCAGCAGTTACGCGGGGTCCCCTCTCAATGAGCAGTTCTTC
TRBD1	TRBV20-1	-	15	TRBJ2-2	CSAEHGTANTGELFF	TGCAGTGCTGAACACGGGACAGCGAACACCGGGGAGCTGTTTTTT
-	TRBV12-3/TRBV12-4	-	14	TRBJ2-5	CASSSSVGLETQYF	TGTGCCAGCAGTTCCTCCGTAGGCTTAGAGACCCAGTACTTC
TRBD2	TRBV5-1	many	15	TRBJ2-1	CASSLWTSGYNEQFF	TGTGCCAGCAGTTTGTGGACTAGCGGTTACAATGAGCAGTTCTTC
TRBD1	TRBV29-1	few	16	TRBJ2-7	CSVVDHGQGTTYEQYF	TGCAGCGTCGTTGATCACGGACAGGGGACTACCTACGAGCAGTACTTC
-	TRBV29-1	-	10	TRBJ2-7	CSVLEGEQYF	TGCAGCGTTCTGGAGGGGGAGCAGTACTTC
TRBD1	TRBV12-3/TRBV12-4	many	13	TRBJ2-2	CASRQGVAGELFF	TGTGCCAGCCGCCAGGGGGTTGCCGGGGAGCTGTTTTTT
TRBD1	TRBV12-3/TRBV12-4	many	14	TRBJ2-2	CASSLGTDTGELFF	TGTGCCAGCAGTTTGGGGACAGACACCGGGGAGCTGTTTTTT
TRBD2	TRBV12-3/TRBV12-4	many	15	TRBJ2-1	CASSSLAGGIGEQFF	TGTGCCAGCAGTTCTCTAGCGGGGGGGATTGGTGAGCAGTTCTTC
TRBD1	TRBV19	-	14	TRBJ2-1	CASSIPGTGGEQFF	TGTGCCAGTAGTATCCCGGGAACAGGGGGTGAGCAGTTCTTC
TRBD1	TRBV29-1	many	16	TRBJ2-7	CSVGGGLSTYTYEQYF	TGCAGCGTTGGAGGGGGCCTTAGTACTTACACCTACGAGCAGTACTTC
TRBD1	TRBV7-8	few	16	TRBJ1-5	CASSLDRTGYSQPQHF	TGTGCCAGCAGCTTAGACCGGACAGGGTATAGTCAGCCCCAGCATTTT
-	TRBV12-3/TRBV12-4	-	11	TRBJ1-2	CASSNYKGYTF	TGTGCCAGCAGTAATTACAAGGGCTACACCTTC
-	TRBV6-4	-	10	TRBJ1-2	CASIPAQLTF	TGTGCCAGCATCCCGGCGCAGCTTACCTTC
TRBD2	TRBV5-1	many	16	TRBJ2-1	CASSKWTSGGANEQFF	TGCGCCAGCAGCAAATGGACTAGCGGGGGGGCGAATGAGCAGTTCTTC
TRBD2	TRBV29-1	many	14	TRBJ2-1	CSVGLAAPYNEQFF	TGCAGCGTAGGACTAGCGGCCCCCTACAATGAGCAGTTCTTC
TRBD1	TRBV10-3	-	12	TRBJ1-2	CAISSTGDGYTF	TGTGCCATCAGCTCGACAGGGGATGGCTACACCTTC
TRBD2	TRBV25-1	many	18	TRBJ2-1	CASSAVSGASGEYNEQFF	TGTGCCAGCAGTGCGGTTAGCGGGGCTAGCGGGGAATACAATGAGCAGTTCTTC
TRBD2	TRBV20-1	-	14	TRBJ2-2	CSALAGAYTGELFF	TGCAGTGCTTTAGCGGGGGCATACACCGGGGAGCTGTTTTTT
TRBD1	TRBV5-6	-	15	TRBJ2-2	CASSLPGQAAGELFF	TGTGCCAGCAGCCTACCGGGACAGGCTGCCGGGGAGCTGTTTTTT
-	TRBV6-5	few	14	TRBJ2-1	CASSSSAAYNEQFF	TGTGCCAGCAGTTCCTCGGCAGCCTACAATGAGCAGTTCTTC
-	TRBV6-6	many	13	TRBJ2-7	CASSYRGPYEQYF	TGTGCCAGCAGTTACAGGGGCCCCTACGAGCAGTACTTC
TRBD2	TRBV12-3/TRBV12-4	few	16	TRBJ2-2	CASSQTSGRSHGELFF	TGTGCCAGCAGCCAGACTAGCGGGAGGTCTCACGGGGAGCTGTTTTTT
TRBD1	TRBV12-3/TRBV12-4	many	12	TRBJ1-1	CASDGQGRLAFF	TGTGCCAGCGACGGACAGGGGCGCTTAGCTTTCTTT
TRBD1	TRBV24-1	many	13	TRBJ1-5	CATSETGDQPQHF	TGTGCCACCAGTGAGACAGGGGATCAGCCCCAGCATTTT